Listed here are 12 T cell receptor beta chains from one sample, sequenced in a study of siplizumab effects on memory and regulatory T cells. Libraries were prepared by immunoSEQ multiplex PCR; TCRdb keeps only in-frame clonotypes and omits some of them. This table has about 110,000 clones, 92% appearing once. The sequenced sample was Tregs sorted from blood. The receptors derive from a human donor in good health.

The chain recombines TRBV5-1 with TRBJ2-3; 13 bases align to TRBD2. The CDR3 has 18 residues. The germline V gene has CDR1 SGHRS and CDR2 YFSETQ. V lost 2 bases, J lost 0 bases, and 6 bases stayed unmatched. The CDR3 nucleotides are TGCGCCAGCAGCTTTTCCGGGACTAGCGGGGCTAGCACAGATACGCAGTATTTT. Its translation: CASSFSGTSGASTDTQYF.

The CDR3 DNA follows: TGTGCCAGCAGAAAAGACGGGAATCAGCCCCAGCATTTT. It translates to CASRKDGNQPQHF. The chain carries TRBV6-6 and TRBJ1-5, with D unclear. The CDR3 extends over 13 amino acids. Deletions cut 6 bases from V and 4 bases from J, with 10 bases between. Germline loops: CDR1 MNHNY, CDR2 SVGAGI (reference sequence).

CDR3 DNA sequence: TGTGCCAGCAGACAGACAGGCCGTGAACAGCCCCAGCATTTT. It is translated as CASRQTGREQPQHF. V gene TRBV6-5 combines with J gene TRBJ1-5; D perhaps matches TRBD1 (6 bases). V was shortened by 6 bases and J by 7 bases, with 16 bases between the two germline ends. The CDR3 covers 14 residues. Germline V CDR1 and CDR2: MNHEY, SVGAGI.

V usage is TRBV5-1 and J usage is TRBJ2-3; 12 positions match TRBD2. The V gene's germline CDR1 is SGHRS and CDR2 YFSETQ. This CDR3 has 16 residues. Losses at the gene ends were 3 bases for V and 3 bases for J; bases not matched to a gene: 5. CDR3 region: CASSSLAGGGTDTQYF. The CDR3, as DNA: TGCGCCAGCAGCTCCCTAGCGGGAGGGGGGACAGATACGCAGTATTTT.

This chain uses TRBV27 with TRBJ1-1; tentative D call: TRBD1 (5 bases). The CDR3 extends over 12 amino acids. The V end was cut by 6 bases, the J end by 9 bases, with 14 bases between. CDR1 MNHEY and CDR2 SMNVEV come from the germline V gene (reference sequence). The CDR3 spells CASRGPVGQAFF. The CDR3 nucleotides are TGTGCCAGCAGGGGGCCAGTGGGTCAAGCTTTCTTT.

The V call is TRBV6-1, the J call TRBJ2-2; 7 nucleotides align to TRBD2. The V segment lost 4 bases and the J segment 6 bases; nucleotides outside the gene matches: 17. Germline CDR1 MNHNS, CDR2 SASEGT. The CDR3 is made up of 18 amino acids. CDR3 nucleotides: TGTGCCAGCAGTGCTCCGGGACTACGAATTTCGGGGTCCGGGGAGCTGTTTTTT. Translating gives CASSAPGLRISGSGELFF.

The chain has TRBV6-5 and TRBJ2-7; no clear D gene. This CDR3 is 12 amino acids long. Germline assignment: CDR1 MNHEY and CDR2 SVGAGI. Trimming removed 4 bases from V and 3 bases from J, with 7 bases in between. Here the CDR3 reads CASSSRSYEQYF. In DNA, the CDR3 is TGTGCCAGCAGTTCCAGGAGCTACGAGCAGTACTTC.

The chain carries TRBV4-1 and TRBJ2-7; no firm D call. Germline lookup yields CDR1 MGHRA and CDR2 YSYEKL. The CDR3 consists of 14 residues. Trimming removed 1 base from V and 2 bases from J, with 9 bases in between. The CDR3 region has the DNA TGCGCCAGCAGCCAAGGGCTTCGGGCCTACGAGCAGTACTTC. It specifies CASSQGLRAYEQYF.

This rearrangement joins TRBV6-6 to TRBJ2-7; 7 bases line up with TRBD1. Germline-derived CDR1 and CDR2 are MNHNY and SVGAGI (reference sequence). Trimming at V came to 6 bases and at J to 0 bases, leaving 8 bases not matched to a gene. CDR3 length equals 15 residues. The CDR3 here is CASSDTGVSSYEQYF. CDR3 DNA: TGTGCCAGCAGCGACACAGGGGTTAGCTCCTACGAGCAGTACTTC.

V and J are TRBV27 and TRBJ2-7, with D possibly matching TRBD2 (5 bases). In germline, CDR1 is MNHEY, CDR2 SMNVEV (reference sequence). V gave up 4 bases and J gave up 7 bases, with 14 bases separating them. CDR3 length: 13 residues. The CDR3 protein is CASSSPVDWEQYF. CDR3 coding DNA: TGTGCCAGCAGTTCTCCGGTGGACTGGGAGCAGTACTTC.

The chain combines TRBV7-3 with TRBJ1-1; TRBD1 matches at 7 bases. With 4 bases clipped from V and 4 bases from J, the junction kept 3 bases outside the gene matches. Germline V gene data show CDR1 as SGHTA and CDR2 as FQGTGA. The CDR3 length is 13 residues. CDR3 amino acids: CASSSSGGTEAFF. In nucleotides, the CDR3 is TGTGCCAGCAGCTCCTCAGGGGGCACTGAAGCTTTCTTT.

In its sample, this clone was seen once. The chain carries TRBV5-1 and TRBJ2-5, with a possible D match to TRBD1 (6 bases). Germline values: CDR1 SGHRS, CDR2 YFSETQ. There are 13 residues in the CDR3. Deletions cut 2 bases from V and 1 base from J, with 6 bases between. The CDR3: CASSLQGQETQYF. DNA for the CDR3: TGCGCCAGCAGCTTACAGGGCCAAGAGACCCAGTACTTC.